The next 2 T cell receptor beta chains were all read from a single sample in a study of control samples from healthy donors and cancer patients. The protocol was immunoSEQ multiplex PCR, while the TCRdb copy is restricted to in-frame clones and leaves out a portion. The data show 100,000 to 150,000 clones, with almost 95% seen just once and approximately 0.58% held by the top ten. Sequencing input: PBMCs. The receptors derive from a man aged 80 or over with head and neck cancer.

A word on this clone: The identical CDR3 is also encoded by other nucleotide sequences in the sample. This sequence joins TRBV2 and TRBJ1-5; D remains unclear. The V gene's germline CDR1 is SNHLY and CDR2 FYNNEI. The ends were cut back, 3 bases at V and 3 bases at J, with 15 bases in the middle. The CDR3 loop spans 16 amino acids. This CDR3 reads CASSEAKGSHNQPQHF. DNA of the CDR3: TGTGCCAGCAGTGAGGCGAAAGGTTCTCACAATCAGCCCCAGCATTTT.

The CDR3 region has the DNA TGCGCCAGCAGCCAAGATACGGGCTCTGGGGCCAACGTCCTGACTTTC. Protein product: CASSQDTGSGANVLTF. V and J are TRBV4-1 and TRBJ2-6; D unresolved. CDR1 is MGHRA and CDR2 is YSYEKL in the germline V gene. Trimming removed 0 bases from V and 0 bases from J, with 6 bases in between. This CDR3 is built from 16 residues.